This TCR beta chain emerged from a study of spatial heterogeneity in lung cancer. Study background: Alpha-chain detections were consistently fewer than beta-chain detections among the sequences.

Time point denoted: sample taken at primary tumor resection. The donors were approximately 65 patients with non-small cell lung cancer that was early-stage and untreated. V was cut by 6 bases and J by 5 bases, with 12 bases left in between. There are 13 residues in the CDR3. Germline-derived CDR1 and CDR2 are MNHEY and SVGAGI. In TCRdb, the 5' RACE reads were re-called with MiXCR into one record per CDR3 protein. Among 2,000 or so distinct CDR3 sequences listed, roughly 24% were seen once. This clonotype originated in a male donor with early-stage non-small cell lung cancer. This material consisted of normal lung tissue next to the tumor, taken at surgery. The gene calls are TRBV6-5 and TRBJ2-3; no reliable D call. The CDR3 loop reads CASRAMIGDTQYF. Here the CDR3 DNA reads TGTGCCAGCAGGGCGATGATCGGAGATACGCAGTATTTT.